The clone carrying this T cell receptor beta chain was picked up many times. No antigen is known for it. This entry is derived from a study of T cells in Graves' hyperthyroidism and ophthalmopathy. The source material, RNA transcripts, was used to amplify TCR beta CDR3 regions. RT-PCR in the first round (using the HTBI primer set) targeted the TCR CDR3. MiXCR, run by TCRdb on the multiplex PCR reads, gives a single entry per CDR3 protein. This repertoire shows about 380,000 distinct CDR3 sequences, approximately 12% found once; its top ten account for around 20%. Germline trimming cut 6 bases from V and 2 bases from J; bases unmatched to any gene: 10. The germline V gene has CDR1 MDHEN and CDR2 SYDVKM. The CDR3 extends over 16 amino acids. Study conclusions and caveats: Progression to ophthalmopathy was predicted a median of approximately 6.4 months early.

J is TRBJ2-3 and V is TRBV28; 8 positions agree with TRBD2. Sequencing was performed on blood. The TCR sequence derives from a man aged 25-45 years with Graves' hyperthyroidism that later progressed to Graves' ophthalmopathy. In nucleotides, the CDR3 is TGTGCCAGCAGCCTGGGGTTTAGCGGGGACACAGATACGCAGTATTTT. This sequence encodes CASSLGFSGDTDTQYF.